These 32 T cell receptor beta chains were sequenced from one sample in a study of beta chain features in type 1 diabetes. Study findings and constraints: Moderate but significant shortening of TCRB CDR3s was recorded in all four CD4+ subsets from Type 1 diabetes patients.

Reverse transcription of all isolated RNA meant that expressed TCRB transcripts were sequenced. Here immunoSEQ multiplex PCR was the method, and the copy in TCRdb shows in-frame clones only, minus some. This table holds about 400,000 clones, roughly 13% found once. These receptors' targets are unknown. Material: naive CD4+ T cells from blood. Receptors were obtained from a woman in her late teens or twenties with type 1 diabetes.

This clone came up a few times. The CDR3 sequence is CASTPAGLTDTQYF. CDR3 in DNA: TGTGCCAGCACCCCGGCGGGGCTCACAGATACGCAGTATTTT. The chain combines TRBV28 with TRBJ2-3; TRBD2 is a possible D gene (6 bases). Germline loops: CDR1 MDHEN, CDR2 SYDVKM. The ends were cut back, 7 bases at V and 2 bases at J, with 13 bases in the middle. The CDR3 consists of 14 residues.

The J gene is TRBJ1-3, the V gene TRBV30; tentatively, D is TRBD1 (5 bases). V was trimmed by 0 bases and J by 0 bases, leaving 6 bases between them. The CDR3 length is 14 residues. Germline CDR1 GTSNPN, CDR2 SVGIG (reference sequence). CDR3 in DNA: TGTGCCTGGAGTGTGACAGACTCTGGAAACACCATATATTTT. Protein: CAWSVTDSGNTIYF.

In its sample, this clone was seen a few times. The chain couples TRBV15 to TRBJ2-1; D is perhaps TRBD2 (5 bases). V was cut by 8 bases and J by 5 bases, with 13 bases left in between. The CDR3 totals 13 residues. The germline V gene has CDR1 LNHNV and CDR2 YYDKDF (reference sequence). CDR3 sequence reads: CATRDGGHNEQFF. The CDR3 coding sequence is TGTGCCACCCGGGATGGCGGACACAATGAGCAGTTCTTC.

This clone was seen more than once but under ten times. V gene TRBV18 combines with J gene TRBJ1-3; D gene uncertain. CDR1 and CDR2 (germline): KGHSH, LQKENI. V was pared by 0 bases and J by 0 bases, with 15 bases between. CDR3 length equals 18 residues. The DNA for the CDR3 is TGTGCCAGCTCACCACCGAATTTGGCCGTCAGCTCTGGAAACACCATATATTTT. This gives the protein CASSPPNLAVSSGNTIYF.

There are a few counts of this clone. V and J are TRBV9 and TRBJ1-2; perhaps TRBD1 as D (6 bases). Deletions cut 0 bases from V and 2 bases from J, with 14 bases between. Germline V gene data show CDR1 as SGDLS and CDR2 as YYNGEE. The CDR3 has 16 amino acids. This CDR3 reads CASSVGGETGNYGYTF. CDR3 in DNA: TGTGCCAGCAGCGTAGGAGGCGAGACAGGAAACTATGGCTACACCTTC.

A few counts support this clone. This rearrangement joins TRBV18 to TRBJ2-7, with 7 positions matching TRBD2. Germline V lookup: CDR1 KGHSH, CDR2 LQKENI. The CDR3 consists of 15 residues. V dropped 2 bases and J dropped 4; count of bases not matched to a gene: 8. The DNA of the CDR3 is TGTGCCAGCTCACCAGGGGCTAGCGGATCATACGAGCAGTACTTC. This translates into CASSPGASGSYEQYF.

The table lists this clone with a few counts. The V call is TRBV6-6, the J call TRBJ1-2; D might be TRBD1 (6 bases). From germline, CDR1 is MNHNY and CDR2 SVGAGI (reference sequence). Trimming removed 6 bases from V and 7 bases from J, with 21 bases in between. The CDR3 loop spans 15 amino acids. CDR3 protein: CASRLPGNRERGYTF. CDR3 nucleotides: TGTGCCAGCAGATTACCCGGGAACAGGGAACGTGGCTACACCTTC.

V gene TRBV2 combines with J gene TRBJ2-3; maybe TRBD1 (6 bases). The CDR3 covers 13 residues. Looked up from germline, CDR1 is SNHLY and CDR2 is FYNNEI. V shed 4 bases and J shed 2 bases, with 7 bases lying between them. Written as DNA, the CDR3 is TGTGCCAGCAGTGCAGGGGTCACAGATACGCAGTATTTT. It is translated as CASSAGVTDTQYF.

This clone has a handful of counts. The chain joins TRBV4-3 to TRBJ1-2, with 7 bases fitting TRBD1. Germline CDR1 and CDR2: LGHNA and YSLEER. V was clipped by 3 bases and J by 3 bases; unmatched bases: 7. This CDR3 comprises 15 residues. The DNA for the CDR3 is TGCGCCAGCAGCCAGCCGGGACAGAAGGACTATGGCTACACCTTC. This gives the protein CASSQPGQKDYGYTF.

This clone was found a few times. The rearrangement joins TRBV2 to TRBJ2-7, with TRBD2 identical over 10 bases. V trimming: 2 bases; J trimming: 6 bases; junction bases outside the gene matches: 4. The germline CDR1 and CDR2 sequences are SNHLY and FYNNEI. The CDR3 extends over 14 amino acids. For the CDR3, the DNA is TGTGCCAGCAGTGAAATAGCGGGAGGAGGCGAGCAGTACTTC. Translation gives CASSEIAGGGEQYF.

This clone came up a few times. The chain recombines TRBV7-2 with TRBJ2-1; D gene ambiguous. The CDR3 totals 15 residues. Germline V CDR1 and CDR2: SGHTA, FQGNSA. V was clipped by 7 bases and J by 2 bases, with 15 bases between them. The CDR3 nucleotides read TGTGCCAGCATACTGAGGCAGCAGACCTACAATGAGCAGTTCTTC. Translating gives CASILRQQTYNEQFF.

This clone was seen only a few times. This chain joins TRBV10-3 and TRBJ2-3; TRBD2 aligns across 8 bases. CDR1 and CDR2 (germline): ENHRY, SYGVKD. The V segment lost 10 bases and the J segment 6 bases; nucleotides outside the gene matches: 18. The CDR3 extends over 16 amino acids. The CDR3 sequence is CATHHRKAGVEDTQYF. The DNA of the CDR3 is TGTGCCACCCACCACAGGAAAGCGGGAGTGGAGGATACGCAGTATTTT.

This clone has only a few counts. The CDR3: CASSPGTGGNSPLHF. CDR3 coding DNA: TGTGCCAGCAGTCCCGGGACAGGGGGTAATTCACCCCTCCACTTT. This chain connects TRBV27 to TRBJ1-6; the match to TRBD1 covers 11 bases. Germline CDR1 and CDR2: MNHEY and SMNVEV (reference sequence). Losses at the gene ends were 5 bases for V and 6 bases for J; bases not matched to a gene: 3. The CDR3 sequence is 15 residues long.

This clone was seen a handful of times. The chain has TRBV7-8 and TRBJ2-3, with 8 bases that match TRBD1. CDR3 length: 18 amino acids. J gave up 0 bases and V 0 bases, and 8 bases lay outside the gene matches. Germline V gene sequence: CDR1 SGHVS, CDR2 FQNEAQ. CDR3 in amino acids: CASSLALGTGFSTDTQYF. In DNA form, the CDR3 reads TGTGCCAGCAGCTTAGCCCTAGGGACAGGTTTTAGCACAGATACGCAGTATTTT.

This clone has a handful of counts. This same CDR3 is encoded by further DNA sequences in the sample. CDR3 region: CASSLGQGETQYF. DNA for the CDR3: TGCGCCAGCAGTCTCGGACAGGGGGAGACCCAGTACTTC. The rearrangement links TRBV5-1 to TRBJ2-5; 9 bases fit TRBD1. J lost 5 bases, V lost 5 bases, and 4 bases had no gene match. CDR1 and CDR2 from the germline V gene are SGHRS and YFSETQ. There are 13 residues in the CDR3.

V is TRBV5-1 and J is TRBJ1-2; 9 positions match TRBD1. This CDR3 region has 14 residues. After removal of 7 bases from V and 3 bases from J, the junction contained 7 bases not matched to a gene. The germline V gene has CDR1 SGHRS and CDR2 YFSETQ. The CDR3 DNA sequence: TGCGCCAGCCGGTGGGGACAGGGCGACTATGGCTACACCTTC. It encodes CASRWGQGDYGYTF.

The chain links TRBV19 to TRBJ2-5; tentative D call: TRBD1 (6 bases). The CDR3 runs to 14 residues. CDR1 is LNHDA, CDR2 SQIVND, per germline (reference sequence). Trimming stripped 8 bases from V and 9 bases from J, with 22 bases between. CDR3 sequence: CASGPTGPGTAQYF. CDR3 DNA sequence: TGTGCCAGTGGGCCGACAGGCCCGGGTACGGCCCAGTACTTC.

CDR3 DNA sequence: TGTGCCAGAGACAGTGCCTTGTACAATGAGCAGTTCTTC. This translates into CARDSALYNEQFF. The chain combines TRBV2 with TRBJ2-1, with D perhaps TRBD1 (5 bases). Germline loops: CDR1 SNHLY, CDR2 FYNNEI. This CDR3 is 13 amino acids long. Trimming left V 9 bases short and J 4 bases short, with 13 bases between.

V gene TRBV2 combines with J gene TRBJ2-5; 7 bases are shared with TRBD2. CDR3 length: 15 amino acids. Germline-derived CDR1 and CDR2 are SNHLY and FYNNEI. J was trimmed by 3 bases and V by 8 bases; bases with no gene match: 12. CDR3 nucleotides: TGTGCCAGCGGGGGGGGAGCCTCATCCGAAGAGACCCAGTACTTC. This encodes CASGGGASSEETQYF.

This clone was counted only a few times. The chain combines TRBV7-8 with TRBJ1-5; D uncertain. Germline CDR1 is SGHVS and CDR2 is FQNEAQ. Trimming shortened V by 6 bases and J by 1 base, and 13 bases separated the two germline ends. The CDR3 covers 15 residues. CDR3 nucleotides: TGTGCCAGCAGTAACCACCGGGTCAGCAATCAGCCCCAGCATTTT. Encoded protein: CASSNHRVSNQPQHF.

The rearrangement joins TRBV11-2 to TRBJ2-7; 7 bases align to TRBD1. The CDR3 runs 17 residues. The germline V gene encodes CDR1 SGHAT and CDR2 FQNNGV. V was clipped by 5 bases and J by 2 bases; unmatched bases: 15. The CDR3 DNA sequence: TGTGCCAGCAGCATAAAGACCCGGACAGGAGCTACCTACGAGCAGTACTTC. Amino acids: CASSIKTRTGATYEQYF.

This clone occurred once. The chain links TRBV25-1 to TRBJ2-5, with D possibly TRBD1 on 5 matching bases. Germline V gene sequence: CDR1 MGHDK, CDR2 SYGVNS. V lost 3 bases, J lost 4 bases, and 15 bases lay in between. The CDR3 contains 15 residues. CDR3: CASSDSAGLGETQYF. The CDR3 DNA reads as TGTGCCAGCAGTGACTCGGCAGGGCTGGGAGAGACCCAGTACTTC.

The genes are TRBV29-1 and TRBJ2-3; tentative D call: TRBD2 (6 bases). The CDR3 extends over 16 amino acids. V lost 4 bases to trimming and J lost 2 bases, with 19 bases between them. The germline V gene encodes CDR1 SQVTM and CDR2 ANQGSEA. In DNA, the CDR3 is TGCAGCGTTGCCCCTCGTCCGGGGAGGTCCACAGATACGCAGTATTTT. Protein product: CSVAPRPGRSTDTQYF.

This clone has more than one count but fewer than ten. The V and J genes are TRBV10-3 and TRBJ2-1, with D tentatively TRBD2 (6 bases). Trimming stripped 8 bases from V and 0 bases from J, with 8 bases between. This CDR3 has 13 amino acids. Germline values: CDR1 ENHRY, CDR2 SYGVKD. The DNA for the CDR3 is TGTGCCATCTGGCGGGACTCCTACAATGAGCAGTTCTTC. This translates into CAIWRDSYNEQFF.

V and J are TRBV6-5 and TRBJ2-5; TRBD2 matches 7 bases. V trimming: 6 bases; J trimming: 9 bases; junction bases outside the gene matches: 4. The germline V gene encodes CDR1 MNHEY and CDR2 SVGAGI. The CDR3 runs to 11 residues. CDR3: CASSQRGAQYF. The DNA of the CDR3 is TGTGCCAGCAGCCAACGGGGGGCCCAGTACTTC.

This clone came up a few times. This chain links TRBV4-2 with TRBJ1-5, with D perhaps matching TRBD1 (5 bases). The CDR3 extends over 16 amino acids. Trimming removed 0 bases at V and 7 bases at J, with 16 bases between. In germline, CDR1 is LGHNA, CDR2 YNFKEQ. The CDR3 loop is CASSQDRHPGGQPQHF. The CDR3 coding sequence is TGTGCCAGCAGCCAAGATCGTCACCCGGGGGGGCAGCCCCAGCATTTT.

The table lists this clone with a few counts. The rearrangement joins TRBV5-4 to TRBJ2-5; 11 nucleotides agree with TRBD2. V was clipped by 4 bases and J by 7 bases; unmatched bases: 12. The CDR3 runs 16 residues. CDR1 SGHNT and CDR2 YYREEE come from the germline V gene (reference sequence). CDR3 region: CASSPSGRSGPGTQYF. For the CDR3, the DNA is TGTGCCAGCAGCCCTAGCGGGAGGAGCGGTCCGGGGACCCAGTACTTC.

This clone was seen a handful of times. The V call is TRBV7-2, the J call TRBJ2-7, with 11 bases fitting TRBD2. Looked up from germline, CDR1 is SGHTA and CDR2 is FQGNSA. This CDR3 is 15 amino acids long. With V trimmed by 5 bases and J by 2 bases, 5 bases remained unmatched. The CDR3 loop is CASSQELAGAYEQYF. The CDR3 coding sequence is TGTGCCAGCAGCCAAGAACTAGCGGGGGCCTACGAGCAGTACTTC.

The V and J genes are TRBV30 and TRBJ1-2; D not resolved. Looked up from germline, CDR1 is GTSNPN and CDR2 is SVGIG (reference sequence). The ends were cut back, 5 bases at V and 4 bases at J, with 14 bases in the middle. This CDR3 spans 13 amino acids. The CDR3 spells CAWASWSSYGYTF. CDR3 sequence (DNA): TGTGCCTGGGCCTCATGGAGTTCCTATGGCTACACCTTC.

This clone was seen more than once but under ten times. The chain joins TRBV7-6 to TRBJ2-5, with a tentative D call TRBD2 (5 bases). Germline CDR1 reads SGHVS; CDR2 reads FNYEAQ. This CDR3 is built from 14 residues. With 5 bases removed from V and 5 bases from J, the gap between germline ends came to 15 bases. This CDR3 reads CASSADSLGETQYF. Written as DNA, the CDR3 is TGTGCCAGCAGCGCGGACTCCCTCGGGGAGACCCAGTACTTC. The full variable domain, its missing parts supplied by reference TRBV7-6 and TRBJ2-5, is GAGVSQSPRYKVTKRGQDVALRCDPISGHVSLYWYRQALGQGPEFLTYFNYEAQQDKSGLPNDRFSAERPEGSISTLTIQRTEQRDSAMYRCASSADSLGETQYFGPGTRLLVL.

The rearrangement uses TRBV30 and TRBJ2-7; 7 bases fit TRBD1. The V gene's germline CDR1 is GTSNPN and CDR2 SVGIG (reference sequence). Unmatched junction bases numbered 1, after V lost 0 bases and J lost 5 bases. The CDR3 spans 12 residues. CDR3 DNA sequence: TGTGCCTGGAGTGTACAGGGGAACGAGCAGTACTTC. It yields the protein CAWSVQGNEQYF.

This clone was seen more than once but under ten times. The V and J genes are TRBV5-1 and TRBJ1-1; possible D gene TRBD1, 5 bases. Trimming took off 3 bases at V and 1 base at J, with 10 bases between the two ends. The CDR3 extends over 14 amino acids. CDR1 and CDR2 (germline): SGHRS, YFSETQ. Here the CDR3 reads CASSSQGRNTEAFF. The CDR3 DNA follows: TGCGCCAGCAGCTCCCAGGGTCGGAACACTGAAGCTTTCTTT.